This T cell receptor beta chain was found in a study of blood T cell repertoires in COVID-19. Ten or more counts support this clone. CDR1 is SGHRS and CDR2 is YFSETQ in the germline V gene. This CDR3 has 14 amino acids. Deletions cut 0 bases from V and 1 base from J, with 8 bases between. Seattle-derived patients entered the study during active infection and were followed longitudinally. In the source study's methods: Nucleated cell number was recorded as an estimate derived from reference gene primer amplification. Some clones are missing from TCRdb's copy, which holds only in-frame ones; the method was immunoSEQ multiplex PCR. That table gives V, J and clone size, and the DNA gave D and trimming. Of around 300,000 clones in the sample, 90% were seen once.

V gene TRBV5-1 combines with J gene TRBJ2-7; D is possibly TRBD1 (6 bases). Sequences were obtained from peripheral blood. The TCR comes from a woman aged 30 to 39 with COVID-19, enrolled during active disease. CDR3 coding DNA: TGCGCCAGCAGCTTGGGGACAGTTTCCTACGAGCAGTACTTC. Translating gives CASSLGTVSYEQYF.